The source of this T cell receptor beta chain is a study of lymphopenia after photon versus proton radiotherapy. Overall study results and limits: After lymphocyte nadir, photon-treated repertoires showed oligoclonal expansion, especially CD8+ Temra. Survival link was tested only in deceased patients; proton benefit remains a possibility.

The table came from immunoSEQ multiplex PCR; TCRdb's copy has only in-frame clones and leaves some out. The table lists about 160,000 clones, around nine tenths of them singletons. The V segment lost 11 bases and the J segment 4 bases; nucleotides outside the gene matches: 12. Germline values: CDR1 SNHLY, CDR2 FYNNEI. CDR3 length: 15 amino acids. Concerning this clone: Its antigen is not known.

The receptor's source is a man aged 45-65 years with gastric cancer. The source material was peripheral blood, sampled from a patient treated with photon-based radiotherapy. The rearrangement joins TRBV2 to TRBJ1-5, with 9 positions matching TRBD1. The DNA for the CDR3 is TGTGCCGGTAACAGGGGGCCGGACCGGAATCAGCCCCAGCATTTT. Translation gives CAGNRGPDRNQPQHF.